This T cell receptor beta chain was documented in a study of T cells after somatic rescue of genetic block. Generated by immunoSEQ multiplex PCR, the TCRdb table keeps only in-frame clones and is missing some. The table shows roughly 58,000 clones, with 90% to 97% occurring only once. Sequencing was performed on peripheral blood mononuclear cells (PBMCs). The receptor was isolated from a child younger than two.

The CDR3 nucleotides are TGTGCCAGTAGTATCGACAGGCGTCCTAACTATGGCTACACCTTC. Translation gives CASSIDRRPNYGYTF. The rearrangement uses TRBV19 and TRBJ1-2; perhaps TRBD1 as D (6 bases). The V and J ends lost 3 bases and 0 bases respectively, with 11 bases between them. Germline lookup yields CDR1 LNHDA and CDR2 SQIVND (reference sequence). The CDR3 is made up of 15 amino acids.